The 27 T cell receptor beta chains below come from one sample, sequenced in a study of T-cell reconstitution after alpha-beta-depleted transplantation in children. Unique molecular identifiers were incorporated when the TCRbeta library was constructed. TCRdb passed the PCR reads through MiXCR, listing each CDR3 protein once. The repertoire holds a few hundred thousand distinct CDR3 sequences, with less than 9.5% as singletons. Their antigen targets remain unknown. Study observations and caveats: T cells produced anew were the main source of T-cell counts and diversity one year after transplant.

The material sequenced was peripheral blood, taken 360 days after TCRalphabeta/CD19-depleted stem cell transplant. These receptors all come from a female patient between 2 and 10 years old who had a stem cell transplant for Fanconi anemia, so the T cells may come from the graft donor.

The chain joins TRBV7-9 to TRBJ2-5; D call uncertain. There are 15 residues in the CDR3. Between the trimmed V and J ends, which lost 0 bases and 3 bases, there was a span of 11 bases. Germline values: CDR1 SEHNR, CDR2 FQNEAQ (reference sequence). The CDR3 nucleotides are TGTGCCAGCAGCTTAGCGCAGGCGGTGAAAGAGACCCAGTACTTC. Protein: CASSLAQAVKETQYF.

Comments on this clonotype: This clone may be a read error of a much larger clone one base away. The chain combines TRBV10-3 with TRBJ2-7; the match to TRBD1 covers 7 bases. This CDR3 is built from 13 residues. Germline V gene sequence: CDR1 ENHRY, CDR2 SYGVKD. Trimming at V came to 0 bases and at J to 6 bases, leaving 2 bases not matched to a gene. Here the CDR3 DNA reads TGTGCCATCAGTGAGTCGAGACAGGGCGAGCAGTACTTC. It codes for CAISESRQGEQYF.

J is TRBJ1-5 and V is TRBV12-3 or TRBV12-4; possible D gene TRBD1, 5 bases. CDR3 length: 13 amino acids. Trimming pared 7 bases from V and 5 bases from J, leaving 12 bases between. The CDR3: CASTTGVHQPQHF. For the CDR3, the DNA is TGTGCCAGCACCACGGGGGTTCATCAGCCCCAGCATTTT.

This clonotype was found many times. The chain has TRBV7-2 and TRBJ2-2; D not resolved. The CDR3 is 15 residues long. Germline CDR1 reads SGHTA; CDR2 reads FQGNSA. V lost 5 bases and J lost 0, with 10 bases in between. CDR3 sequence reads: CASSIDWANTGELFF. CDR3 bases: TGTGCCAGCAGCATCGACTGGGCGAACACCGGGGAGCTGTTTTTT. Filled out from reference TRBV7-2 and TRBJ2-2, the complete variable domain reads GAGVSQSPSNKVTEKGKDVELRCDPISGHTALYWYRQSLGQGLEFLIYFQGNSAPDKSGLPSDRFSAERTGGSVSTLTIQRTQQEDSAVYLCASSIDWANTGELFFGEGSRLTVL.

This clonotype was counted at least ten times. The J gene is TRBJ1-2, the V gene TRBV6-5, with 7 bases lining up with TRBD1. Trimming at V came to 0 bases and at J to 4 bases, leaving 8 bases not matched to a gene. The CDR3 extends over 16 amino acids. Germline V gene data show CDR1 as MNHEY and CDR2 as SVGAGI. The CDR3 DNA reads TGTGCCAGCAGTTACTCGAAAGGGGGCGCCGGCTATGGCTACACCTTC. Protein product: CASSYSKGGAGYGYTF.

This clonotype was counted at least ten times. The chain recombines TRBV20-1 with TRBJ1-4; 7 bases map to TRBD1. V was pared by 6 bases and J by 4 bases, with 5 bases of the junction left unmatched. Per germline, CDR1 DFQATT and CDR2 SNEGSKA (reference sequence). The length of the CDR3 is 13 residues. The CDR3 DNA reads as TGCAGTGCCCACAGGGGAGATAATGAAAAACTGTTTTTT. Protein sequence: CSAHRGDNEKLFF.

This clonotype was detected ten times or more. V and J are TRBV7-2 and TRBJ2-2; no clear D. Germline assignment: CDR1 SGHTA and CDR2 FQGNSA. The V gene lost 6 bases and the J gene lost 8 bases, with 22 bases spanning the gap. The CDR3 extends over 16 amino acids. CDR3 amino acids: CASSPFSNVVSGELFF. The CDR3 nucleotides are TGTGCCAGCAGTCCCTTCAGTAATGTGGTATCGGGGGAGCTGTTTTTT.

This clonotype was recorded many times. In DNA, the CDR3 is TGCGCCAGCAGCTACCCGGTGAAGGCAGCTTTCTTT. Protein: CASSYPVKAAFF. The chain combines TRBV4-3 with TRBJ1-1; D gene unclear. The length of the CDR3 is 12 residues. The V and J ends lost 5 bases and 10 bases respectively, with 14 bases between them. The germline CDR1 and CDR2 sequences are LGHNA and YSLEER.

This clonotype occurred a few times. The chain couples TRBV4-1 to TRBJ2-5; 9 bases align to TRBD1. CDR1 and CDR2 from the germline V gene are MGHRA and YSYEKL. The CDR3 is made up of 15 amino acids. V lost 3 bases and J lost 3; bases outside the gene matches: 5. In DNA form, the CDR3 reads TGCGCCAGCAGCCATCACCGGGACAGGGAAGAGACCCAGTACTTC. Translating gives CASSHHRDREETQYF.

V is TRBV27 and J is TRBJ2-4; weak D call: TRBD2 (6 bases). Trimming took off 7 bases at V and 1 base at J, with 8 bases between the two ends. Looked up from germline, CDR1 is MNHEY and CDR2 is SMNVEV (reference sequence). This CDR3 is 13 amino acids long. In DNA form, the CDR3 reads TGTGCCAGCACTAGCGTTGCCAAAAACATTCAGTACTTC. The encoded protein is CASTSVAKNIQYF.

This clonotype was observed at least ten times. The chain links TRBV20-1 to TRBJ2-7; TRBD2 matches 8 bases. The ends lost 1 base at V and 4 bases at J; junction bases unmatched: 9. Germline values: CDR1 DFQATT, CDR2 SNEGSKA (reference sequence). The CDR3 consists of 15 residues. The CDR3, as DNA: TGCAGTGCTAGAGTTCCCGGGACTAGATTGTACGAGCAGTACTTC. This sequence encodes CSARVPGTRLYEQYF.

This clonotype was observed many times. The CDR3 loop reads CASSWSRVSSYNEQFF. The CDR3 DNA reads TGTGCCAGCAGTTGGTCCCGGGTTAGCTCCTACAATGAGCAGTTCTTC. The rearrangement joins TRBV27 to TRBJ2-1; D is uncertain. V was trimmed by 4 bases and J by 0 bases, leaving 13 bases between them. The CDR3 has 16 residues. From germline, CDR1 is MNHEY and CDR2 SMNVEV (reference sequence).

In regard to this clonotype: The CDR3 end shows no conserved phenylalanine or tryptophan, and so a read error is likely. V and J are TRBV18 and TRBJ1-3; 7 nucleotides line up with TRBD1. The length of the CDR3 is 15 residues. V shed 3 bases, J shed 0 bases, and the junction held 2 bases outside the gene matches. CDR1 and CDR2 from the germline V gene are KGHSH and LQKENI. CDR3 residues: CASSPWDSSGNTIYL. The CDR3 DNA sequence: TGTGCCAGCTCACCTTGGGACAGCTCTGGAAACACCATATATCTT.

This clonotype has ten or more counts. The CDR3 nucleotides are TGTGCCAGCAGTTTACGGAAAACGGGCGGGGAGCTGTTTTTT. This gives the protein CASSLRKTGGELFF. The J gene is TRBJ2-2, the V gene TRBV28; D remains unclear. Germline V CDR1 and CDR2: MDHEN, SYDVKM. There are 14 residues in the CDR3. Trimming stripped 2 bases from V and 7 bases from J, with 11 bases between.

Many counts were recorded for this clonotype. The V call is TRBV20-1, the J call TRBJ1-1; 8 nucleotides align to TRBD1. CDR3 length: 13 residues. Germline loops: CDR1 DFQATT, CDR2 SNEGSKA (reference sequence). The chain's CDR3 is CSGDLETGELAFF. The CDR3 nucleotides read TGCAGCGGGGACTTGGAGACAGGGGAGTTGGCTTTCTTT.

In this sample, this clonotype turned up many times. The chain employs TRBV28 and TRBJ1-5; 9 bases are shared with TRBD1. The CDR3 loop spans 16 amino acids. CDR1 is MDHEN, CDR2 SYDVKM, per germline. Germline trimming cut 6 bases from V and 0 bases from J; bases unmatched to any gene: 6. CDR3 residues: CASRATGGYSNQPQHF. For the CDR3, the DNA is TGTGCCAGCAGGGCCACAGGGGGCTATAGCAATCAGCCCCAGCATTTT.

The V gene is TRBV19, the J gene TRBJ1-4, with D perhaps matching TRBD1 (6 bases). Germline V lookup: CDR1 LNHDA, CDR2 SQIVND (reference sequence). V dropped 3 bases and J dropped 8 bases, with 13 bases sitting between them. The CDR3 sequence is 14 residues long. For the CDR3, the DNA is TGTGCCAGTAGTATCCGGAAGGGGGTGGAAAAACTGTTTTTT. It yields the protein CASSIRKGVEKLFF.

This clonotype was seen repeatedly, ten times or more. The chain carries TRBV21-1 and TRBJ2-6; TRBD1, as called in the table, went unchecked against the DNA. TRBV21-1 is tagged as a pseudogene. This CDR3 is 16 amino acids long. The CDR3 sequence: CASDRTGIPGANVLTF. CDR3 nucleotides: TGTGCCAGCGACAGGACAGGGATCCCTGGGGCCAACGTCCTGACTTTC.

The rearrangement uses TRBV30 and TRBJ2-3; 7 nucleotides match TRBD1. Trimming at V came to 7 bases and at J to 11 bases, leaving 3 bases not matched to a gene. The CDR3 runs 9 residues. CDR1 is GTSNPN and CDR2 is SVGIG in the germline V gene (reference sequence). The CDR3 nucleotides are TGTGCCTTGGGACAGCTGCAGTATTTT. Translated: CALGQLQYF.

This clonotype was found many times. The V call is TRBV6-5, the J call TRBJ2-4; TRBD2 agrees at 10 bases. The germline V gene encodes CDR1 MNHEY and CDR2 SVGAGI. CDR3 size: 16 residues. Losses at the gene ends were 5 bases for V and 6 bases for J; bases not matched to a gene: 10. CDR3 protein: CASSPASSGGGNIQYF. In nucleotides, the CDR3 is TGTGCCAGCAGTCCAGCATCTAGCGGGGGAGGAAACATTCAGTACTTC.

This clonotype was seen at least ten times. The V and J genes are TRBV7-9 and TRBJ2-1; 8 bases line up with TRBD2. V dropped 5 bases and J dropped 9; count of bases not matched to a gene: 12. The germline V gene has CDR1 SEHNR and CDR2 FQNEAQ (reference sequence). This CDR3 region has 15 residues. CDR3 protein: CASSPPGLGLGEQFF. For the CDR3, the DNA is TGTGCCAGCAGCCCACCGGGACTAGGTTTGGGTGAGCAGTTCTTC.

Only a few counts were recorded for this clonotype. This chain links TRBV7-9 with TRBJ1-4; no definite D call. Germline lookup yields CDR1 SEHNR and CDR2 FQNEAQ (reference sequence). The CDR3 runs to 15 residues. V was clipped by 5 bases and J by 4 bases, with 14 bases between them. CDR3 coding DNA: TGTGCCAGCAGCCCAGAAGGGATCGGTAATGAAAAACTGTTTTTT. This encodes CASSPEGIGNEKLFF.

In this sample, this clonotype turned up many times. The rearrangement joins TRBV28 to TRBJ1-1; D possibly corresponds to TRBD1 (6 bases). The V end lost 4 bases, the J end lost 6 bases, and 15 bases lay between the germline ends. The CDR3 contains 14 residues. Germline-derived CDR1 and CDR2 are MDHEN and SYDVKM. The CDR3 reads CASSSHVQGPEAFF. CDR3 sequence (DNA): TGTGCCAGCAGTTCCCACGTACAGGGTCCTGAAGCTTTCTTT.

V usage is TRBV28 and J usage is TRBJ2-2; 12 nucleotides agree with TRBD1. There are 17 residues in the CDR3. V shed 5 bases and J 6 bases; nucleotides not matched to a gene: 10. The germline V gene encodes CDR1 MDHEN and CDR2 SYDVKM. The CDR3 DNA reads TGTGCCAGCAGTCCGGGACAGGGGGCGCCTCGCTCCGGGGAGCTGTTTTTT. Translation gives CASSPGQGAPRSGELFF.

The chain uses TRBV7-3 and TRBJ1-2; TRBD1 matches at 9 bases. CDR3 length: 16 amino acids. Unmatched junction bases numbered 9, after V lost 0 bases and J lost 7 bases. Germline V gene lookup returns CDR1 SGHTA and CDR2 FQGTGA. The CDR3 loop reads CASSLTDRGGGGGYTF. CDR3 coding DNA: TGTGCCAGCAGCTTAACGGACAGGGGTGGAGGTGGTGGCTACACCTTC.

The chain carries TRBV20-1 and TRBJ1-6; 7 bases are a match to TRBD1. The CDR3 length is 13 residues. Germline lookup yields CDR1 DFQATT and CDR2 SNEGSKA (reference sequence). Trimming took 5 bases from V and 8 from J; bases not matched to a gene: 6. CDR3 amino acids: CSASTGMYSPLHF. As DNA, the CDR3 is TGCAGTGCTTCGACAGGGATGTATTCACCCCTCCACTTT.

This clonotype was counted many times. The J gene is TRBJ2-2, the V gene TRBV4-2; 10 bases are shared with TRBD2. Per germline, CDR1 LGHNA and CDR2 YNFKEQ. V lost 0 bases to trimming and J lost 5 bases; unmatched junction nucleotides: 6. The CDR3 loop spans 17 amino acids. CDR3 residues: CASSQESVAGGTGELFF. The DNA for the CDR3 is TGTGCCAGCAGCCAAGAGTCGGTAGCGGGGGGAACCGGGGAGCTGTTTTTT.